Listed below are T cell receptor beta chains from one sample, sequenced in a study of blood T cell repertoires in COVID-19. Data came from immunoSEQ multiplex PCR; TCRdb stores just in-frame clones and leaves some out. The data hold 250,000 to 350,000 clones, with roughly 83% observed a single time. The material sequenced was peripheral blood. These receptors were collected from a human donor with COVID-19, enrolled during active disease. The donor label of this sample is uncertain. Each CDR3 is given with its conserved first and last residue. Each record gives: clone size, D gene, V gene, J gene, CDR3 protein, CDR3 DNA. A D gene is named only where the DNA matches it firmly. Clone size, where shown, is once, few, many, or a class for clones that have expanded.

>.|.|TRBV2|TRBJ1-1
CASSEFGGATEAFF
TGTGCCAGCAGTGAATTTGGAGGGGCCACTGAAGCTTTCTTT
>.|.|TRBV28|TRBJ1-5
CASTPSRVSNQPQHF
TGTGCCAGCACCCCCTCCAGGGTTAGCAATCAGCCCCAGCATTTT
>few|.|TRBV28|TRBJ1-1
CASSRPSRAEAFF
TGTGCCAGCAGTAGGCCGAGCAGGGCTGAAGCTTTCTTT
>.|TRBD2|TRBV30|TRBJ2-3
CALRRGLVTDTQYF
TGTGCCCTACGACGTGGACTAGTAACAGATACGCAGTATTTT
>.|TRBD1|TRBV5-1|TRBJ1-1
CASSSAGTGNTEAFF
TGCGCCAGCAGCAGCGCCGGGACAGGGAACACTGAAGCTTTCTTT
>.|.|TRBV7-7|TRBJ1-4
CASSLGSGSTNEKLFF
TGTGCTAGCAGCTTAGGTTCAGGGTCAACTAATGAAAAACTGTTTTTT
>once|.|TRBV19|TRBJ2-3
CASSIGSAGTDTQYF
TGTGCCAGTAGTATAGGTAGCGCAGGCACAGATACGCAGTATTTT
>.|TRBD2|TRBV13|TRBJ2-5
CASTREGWAPQETQYF
TGTGCCAGCACCAGGGAGGGGTGGGCACCCCAAGAGACCCAGTACTTC
>.|TRBD1|TRBV27|TRBJ2-7
CASRTPGGHEQYF
TGTGCCAGCCGAACTCCAGGGGGTCACGAGCAGTACTTC
>.|TRBD1|TRBV9|TRBJ2-1
CASSVGLGGQGTDEQFF
TGTGCCAGCAGCGTCGGTTTGGGGGGACAGGGGACCGATGAGCAGTTCTTC
>.|TRBD1|TRBV18|TRBJ1-4
CASSRGAGTGGEKLFF
TGTGCCAGCTCAAGAGGGGCCGGGACAGGGGGCGAAAAACTGTTTTTT
>.|.|TRBV5-4|TRBJ2-1
CASSSSGRASYNEQFF
TGTGCCAGCAGCTCGAGCGGGCGGGCCTCCTACAATGAGCAGTTCTTC
>.|TRBD1|TRBV7-2|TRBJ1-3
CASSSRTGIFSGNTIYF
TGTGCCAGCAGCTCGAGGACAGGCATATTCTCTGGAAACACCATATATTTT